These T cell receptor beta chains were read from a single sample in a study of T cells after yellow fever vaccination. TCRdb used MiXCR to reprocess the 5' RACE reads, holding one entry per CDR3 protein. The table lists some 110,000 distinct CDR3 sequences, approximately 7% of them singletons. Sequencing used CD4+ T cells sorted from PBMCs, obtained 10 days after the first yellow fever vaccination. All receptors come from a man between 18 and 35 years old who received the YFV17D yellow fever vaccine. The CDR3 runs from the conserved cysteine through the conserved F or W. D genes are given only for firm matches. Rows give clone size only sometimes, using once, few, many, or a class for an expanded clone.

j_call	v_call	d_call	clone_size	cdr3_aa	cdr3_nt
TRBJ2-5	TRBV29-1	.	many	CSVEGAGGETQYF	TGCAGCGTTGAAGGTGCCGGGGGAGAGACCCAGTACTTC
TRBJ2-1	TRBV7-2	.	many	CASSPHPANEQFF	TGTGCCAGCAGCCCCCACCCAGCGAATGAGCAGTTCTTC
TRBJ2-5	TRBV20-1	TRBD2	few	CSASPSGGQETQYF	TGCAGTGCTAGTCCTAGCGGGGGCCAAGAGACCCAGTACTTC
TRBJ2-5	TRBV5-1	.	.	CASSLERGRDQYF	TGCGCCAGCAGCTTGGAACGGGGGCGGGACCAGTACTTC
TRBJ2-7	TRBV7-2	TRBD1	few	CASSLGTGAYEQYF	TGTGCCAGCAGCTTAGGGACAGGGGCCTACGAGCAGTACTTC
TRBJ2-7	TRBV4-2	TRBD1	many	CASSQRTGAVTYEQYF	TGTGCCAGCAGCCAAAGGACAGGGGCTGTCACCTACGAGCAGTACTTC
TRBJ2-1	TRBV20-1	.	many	CSARPAERGPGNEQFF	TGCAGTGCTAGGCCGGCCGAACGGGGGCCTGGGAATGAGCAGTTCTTC
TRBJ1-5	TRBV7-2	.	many	CASSLPGSGQPQHF	TGTGCCAGCAGCCTACCCGGCAGCGGGCAGCCCCAGCATTTT
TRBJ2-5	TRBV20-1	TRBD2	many	CSASGGAETQYF	TGCAGTGCTAGCGGGGGGGCGGAGACCCAGTACTTC
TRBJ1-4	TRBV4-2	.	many	CASSQAAGATNEKLFF	TGTGCCAGCAGCCAAGCTGCAGGGGCAACTAATGAAAAACTGTTTTTT
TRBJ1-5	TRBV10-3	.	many	CAIEAIGTLRNQPQHF	TGTGCCATCGAAGCCATAGGGACTTTGCGCAATCAGCCCCAGCATTTT
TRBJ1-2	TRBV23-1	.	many	CASPELGLPGYTF	TGCGCCAGCCCAGAATTGGGCCTGCCTGGCTACACCTTC
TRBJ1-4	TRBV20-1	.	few	CSAREGDEKLFF	TGCAGTGCTAGAGAAGGCGATGAAAAACTGTTTTTT
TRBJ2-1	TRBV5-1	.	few	CASMGGGATYNEQFF	TGCGCCAGCATGGGGGGGGGGGCCACCTACAATGAGCAGTTCTTC
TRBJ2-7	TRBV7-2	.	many	CASSFDPYEQYF	TGTGCCAGCAGCTTCGACCCCTACGAGCAGTACTTC
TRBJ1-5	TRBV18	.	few	CASRSSGGHQPQHF	TGTGCCAGCCGGAGCTCGGGGGGGCATCAGCCCCAGCATTTT
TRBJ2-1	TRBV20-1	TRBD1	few	CCVPWTGPPKFYNEQFF	TGCTGTGTTCCTTGGACAGGACCTCCAAAGTTCTACAATGAGCAGTTCTTC
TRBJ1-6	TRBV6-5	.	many	CASSSEGPLFSPLHF	TGTGCCAGCAGCTCGGAAGGTCCCCTCTTTTCACCCCTCCACTTT
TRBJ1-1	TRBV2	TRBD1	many	CASSDRGGMTEAFF	TGTGCCAGCAGCGACAGGGGGGGGATGACTGAAGCTTTCTTT
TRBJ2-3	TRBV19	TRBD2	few	CAIHSGGAQYF	TGTGCCATCCATAGCGGGGGGGCGCAGTATTTT
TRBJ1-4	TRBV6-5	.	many	CASSYSTGLNEKLFF	TGTGCCAGCAGTTACAGTACGGGTCTTAATGAAAAACTGTTTTTT
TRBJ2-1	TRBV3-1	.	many	CASSQGYRGGEQFF	TGTGCCAGCAGCCAAGGGTACCGGGGCGGTGAGCAGTTCTTC